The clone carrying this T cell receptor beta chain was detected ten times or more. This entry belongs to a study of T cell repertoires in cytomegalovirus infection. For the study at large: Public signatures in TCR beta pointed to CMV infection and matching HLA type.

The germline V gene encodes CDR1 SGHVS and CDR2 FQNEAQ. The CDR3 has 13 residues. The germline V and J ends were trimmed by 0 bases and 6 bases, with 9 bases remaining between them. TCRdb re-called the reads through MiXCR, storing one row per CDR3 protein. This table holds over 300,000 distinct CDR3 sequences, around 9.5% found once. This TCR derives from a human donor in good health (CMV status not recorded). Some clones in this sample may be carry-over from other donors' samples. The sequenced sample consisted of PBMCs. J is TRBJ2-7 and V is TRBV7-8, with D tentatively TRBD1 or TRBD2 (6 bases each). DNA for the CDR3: TGTGCCAGCAGCTTAGCGGGGGGCCGCGAGCAGTACTTC. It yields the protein CASSLAGGREQYF.